The present TCR beta chain was sequenced within a study of shared clonotypes between healthy human individuals. Study conclusions and caveats: Clonotypes shared by all four donors outscored non-shared clonotypes in generation probability. Across a handful of donors, naive CD4 shared around 5.3%, naive CD8 over 3%, memory CD4 more than 2%, memory CD8 0.4%. Clonotype sharing levels among donors were expected to vary with sequencing depth.

The authors distributed each subset's genomic DNA evenly over several immunoSEQ plates. Data came from immunoSEQ multiplex PCR; TCRdb stores just in-frame clones and leaves some out. Of some 2,400,000 clones listed, approximately 96% are singletons. Germline values: CDR1 SGHKS, CDR2 YYEKEE (reference sequence). The CDR3 contains 14 residues. V trimming: 5 bases; J trimming: 7 bases; junction bases outside the gene matches: 11. In regard to this clone: The antigen remains unidentified.

The rearrangement joins TRBV5-5 to TRBJ1-1; 7 nucleotides match TRBD1. This TCR derives from a young man in good health. Material for sequencing was naive CD4+ T cells sorted from blood. Subset described: CD45RA+ positively selected. This CDR3 is CASRVVPGQFEAFF. CDR3 DNA sequence: TGTGCCAGCAGGGTTGTCCCGGGACAGTTTGAAGCTTTCTTT.